The clone carrying this T cell receptor beta chain was recorded a few times. The second PCR ran about 6 to 11 cycles with a sample-barcoded 5' primer and J-beta primers. TCRdb fed the 5' RACE reads into MiXCR, producing one record per CDR3 protein. The sample shows over a million distinct CDR3 sequences, almost 60% of them seen only once. This specimen belongs to a study of blood T cells in healthy people across ages. This CDR3 has 12 residues. The germline V gene encodes CDR1 KGHDR and CDR2 SFDVKD. Trimming shortened V by 4 bases and J by 4 bases, and 6 bases separated the two germline ends. V is TRBV24-1 and J is TRBJ1-2, with D unclear. Sequencing was done on a sample of blood. This TCR came from a man in his late teens or twenties in good health. CDR3 amino acids: CATSENGYGYTF. The DNA for the CDR3 is TGTGCCACCAGTGAGAACGGCTATGGCTACACCTTC.